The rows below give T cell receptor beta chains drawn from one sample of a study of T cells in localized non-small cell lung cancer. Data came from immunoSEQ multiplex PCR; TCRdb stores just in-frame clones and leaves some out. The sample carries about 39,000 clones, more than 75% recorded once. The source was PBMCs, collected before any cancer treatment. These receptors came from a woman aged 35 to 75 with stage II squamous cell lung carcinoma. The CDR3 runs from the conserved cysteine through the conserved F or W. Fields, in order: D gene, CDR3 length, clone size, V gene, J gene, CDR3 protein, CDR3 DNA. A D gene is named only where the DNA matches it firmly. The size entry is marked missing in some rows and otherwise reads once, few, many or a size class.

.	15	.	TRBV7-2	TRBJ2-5	CASSLSVLVQETQYF	TGTGCCAGCAGCTTAAGTGTCCTAGTGCAAGAGACCCAGTACTTC
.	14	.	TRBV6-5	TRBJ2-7	CASSYGVTGYEQYF	TGTGCCAGCAGTTACGGAGTTACCGGGTACGAGCAGTACTTC
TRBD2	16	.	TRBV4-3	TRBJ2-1	CASSQDLAGEYNEQFF	TGCGCCAGCAGCCAAGATTTAGCGGGAGAATACAATGAGCAGTTCTTC
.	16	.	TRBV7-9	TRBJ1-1	CTSSFNPQELNTEAFF	TGTACCAGCAGCTTCAACCCTCAGGAATTAAACACTGAAGCTTTCTTT
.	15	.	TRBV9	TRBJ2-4	CASSSPWGPKNIQYF	TGTGCCAGCAGCTCCCCCTGGGGGCCCAAAAACATTCAGTACTTC
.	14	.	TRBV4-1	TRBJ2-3	CASSQDTSTDTQYF	TGCGCCAGCAGCCAAGACACGTCCACAGATACGCAGTATTTT
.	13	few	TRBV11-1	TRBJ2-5	CASSPRVKETQYF	TGTGCCAGCAGCCCGAGGGTTAAAGAGACCCAGTACTTC
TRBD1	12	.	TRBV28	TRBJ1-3	CASWTGADTIYF	TGTGCCAGCTGGACAGGAGCTGACACCATATATTTT
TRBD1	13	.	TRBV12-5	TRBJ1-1	CASVRTGGTEAFF	TGTGCTAGTGTACGTACAGGGGGCACTGAAGCTTTCTTT
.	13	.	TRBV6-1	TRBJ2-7	CASSDHRETPRYF	TGTGCCAGCAGTGACCACAGGGAGACTCCGCGGTACTTC
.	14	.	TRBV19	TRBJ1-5	CASSIDRFNQPQHF	TGTGCCAGTAGTATAGACAGATTCAATCAGCCCCAGCATTTT
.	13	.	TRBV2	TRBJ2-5	CASSDRAGETQYF	TGTGCCAGCAGTGACAGGGCCGGGGAGACCCAGTACTTC
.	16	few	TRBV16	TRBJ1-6	CASSPRKTGYNSPLHF	TGTGCCAGCAGCCCTAGGAAGACAGGTTATAATTCACCCCTCCACTTT
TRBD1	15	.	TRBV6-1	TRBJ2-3	CASSKGQPSTDTQYF	TGTGCCAGCAGTAAGGGACAGCCAAGCACAGATACGCAGTATTTT
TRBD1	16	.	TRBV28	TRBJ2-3	CASSVTGERFADTQYF	TGTGCCAGCAGCGTAACAGGGGAGCGATTTGCAGATACGCAGTATTTT
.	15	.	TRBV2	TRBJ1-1	CASSARGTGNTEAFF	TGTGCCAGCAGCGCGCGAGGGACCGGGAACACTGAAGCTTTCTTT
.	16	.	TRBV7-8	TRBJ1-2	CASSLSRTGEDYGYTF	TGTGCCAGCAGCTTATCTCGGACGGGCGAGGATTATGGCTACACCTTC
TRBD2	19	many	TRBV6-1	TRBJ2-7	CASSEYGGSWAEPYYEQYF	TGTGCCAGCAGTGAATACGGGGGGTCTTGGGCCGAGCCCTACTACGAGCAGTACTTC
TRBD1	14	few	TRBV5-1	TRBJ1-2	CASSLGPGQEGYTF	TGCGCCAGCAGCTTGGGGCCGGGACAGGAAGGCTACACCTTC
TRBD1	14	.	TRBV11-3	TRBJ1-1	CASSLSTTGGKAFF	TGTGCCAGCAGCTTATCGACTACAGGGGGAAAAGCTTTCTTT
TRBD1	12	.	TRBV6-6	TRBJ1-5	CASDRGDLPQHF	TGTGCCAGCGACAGGGGGGACCTCCCCCAGCATTTT
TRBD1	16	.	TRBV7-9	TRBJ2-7	CASSPREGQSSYEQYF	TGTGCCAGCAGCCCCCGTGAGGGACAGAGCTCCTACGAGCAGTACTTC
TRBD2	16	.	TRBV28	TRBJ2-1	CATLAREVWGYNEQFF	TGTGCCACCCTTGCGCGGGAGGTATGGGGCTACAATGAGCAGTTCTTC
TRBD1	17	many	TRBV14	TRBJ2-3	CASSQGFATGVTDTQYF	TGTGCCAGCAGCCAAGGATTCGCGACAGGGGTCACAGATACGCAGTATTTT
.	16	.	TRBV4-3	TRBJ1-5	CASSRSAGTADQPQHF	TGCGCCAGCAGCCGATCTGCCGGGACGGCAGATCAGCCCCAGCATTTT
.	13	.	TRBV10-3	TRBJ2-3	CAISEGSTDTQYF	TGTGCCATCAGTGAGGGAAGCACAGATACGCAGTATTTT
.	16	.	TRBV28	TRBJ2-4	CASSTPSELAKNIQYF	TGTGCCAGCAGTACCCCCTCGGAGTTAGCCAAAAACATTCAGTACTTC
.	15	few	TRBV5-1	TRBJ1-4	CASKGQQGSNEKLFF	TGCGCCAGCAAGGGGCAACAGGGATCTAATGAAAAACTGTTTTTT
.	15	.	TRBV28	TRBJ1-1	CASTLGASVDTEAFF	TGTGCCAGCACCCTGGGGGCCAGTGTAGACACTGAAGCTTTCTTT
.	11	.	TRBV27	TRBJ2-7	CASSPSYEQYF	TGTGCCAGCAGTCCTTCCTACGAGCAGTACTTC
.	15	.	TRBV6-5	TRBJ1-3	CASSYLRGPGNTIYF	TGTGCCAGCAGTTACTTGAGGGGACCTGGAAACACCATATATTTT
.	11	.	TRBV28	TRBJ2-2	CASSIRGELFF	TGTGCCAGCAGTATTCGCGGGGAGCTGTTTTTT
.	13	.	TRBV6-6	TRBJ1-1	CASSYNGGTEAFF	TGTGCCAGCAGTTACAATGGCGGAACTGAAGCTTTCTTT
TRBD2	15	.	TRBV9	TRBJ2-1	CASSMLAGGHDEQFF	TGTGCCAGCAGCATGCTAGCGGGGGGGCATGATGAGCAGTTCTTC
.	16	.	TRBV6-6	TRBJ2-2	CASSPQDRLDTGELFF	TGTGCCAGCAGTCCCCAAGACCGACTAGACACCGGGGAGCTGTTTTTT
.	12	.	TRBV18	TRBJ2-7	CASSQGGNEQYF	TGTGCCAGCTCACAAGGGGGGAACGAGCAGTACTTC
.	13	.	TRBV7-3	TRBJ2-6	CASSLTGANVLTF	TGTGCCAGCAGCTTAACTGGGGCCAACGTCCTGACTTTC
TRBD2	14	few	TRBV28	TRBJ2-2	CASREGLNTGELFF	TGTGCCAGTCGGGAGGGCCTAAACACCGGGGAGCTGTTTTTT
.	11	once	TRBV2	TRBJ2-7	CASSATYEQYF	TGTGCCAGCAGTGCAACCTACGAGCAGTACTTC
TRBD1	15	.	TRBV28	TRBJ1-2	CASSPRDRADYGYTF	TGTGCCAGCAGCCCCCGGGACAGGGCCGACTATGGCTACACCTTC
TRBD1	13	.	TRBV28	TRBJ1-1	CASSRRGITEAFF	TGTGCCAGCAGTCGCAGGGGGATCACTGAAGCTTTCTTT
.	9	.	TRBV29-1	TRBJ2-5	CSVGETQYF	TGCAGCGTTGGGGAGACCCAGTACTTC
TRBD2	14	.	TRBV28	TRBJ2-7	CASIDGGSSYEQYF	TGTGCCAGCATAGACGGGGGGAGCTCCTACGAGCAGTACTTC
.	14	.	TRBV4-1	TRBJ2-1	CASSQIEGFNEQFF	TGCGCCAGCAGCCAAATCGAGGGGTTCAATGAGCAGTTCTTC
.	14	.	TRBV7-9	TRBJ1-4	CASSQDGTNEKLFF	TGCGCCAGCAGCCAGGACGGAACTAATGAAAAACTGTTTTTT
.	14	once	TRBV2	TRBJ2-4	CASSGPVAKNIQYF	TGTGCCAGCAGTGGCCCGGTAGCCAAAAACATTCAGTACTTC
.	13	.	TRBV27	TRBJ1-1	CASSFLYNTEAFF	TGTGCCAGCAGTTTCCTCTATAACACTGAAGCTTTCTTT
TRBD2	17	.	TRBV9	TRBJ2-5	CASSVAAGLLGEETQYF	TGTGCCAGCAGCGTAGCTGCGGGACTACTTGGGGAAGAGACCCAGTACTTC
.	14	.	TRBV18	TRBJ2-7	CASSPLTDSYEQYF	TGTGCCAGCTCACCACTCACGGACAGCTACGAGCAGTACTTC
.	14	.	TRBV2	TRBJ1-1	CASSGDTLNTEAFF	TGTGCCAGCAGTGGGGACACCCTGAACACTGAAGCTTTCTTT
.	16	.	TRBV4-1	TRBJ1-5	CASSQEGGGRGQPQHF	TGCGCCAGCAGCCAAGAAGGGGGGGGGCGCGGGCAGCCCCAGCATTTT
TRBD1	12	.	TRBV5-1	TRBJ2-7	CARWDSPSEQYF	TGCGCCCGATGGGACAGTCCGTCCGAGCAGTACTTC
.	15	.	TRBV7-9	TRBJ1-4	CASSFARETNEKLFF	TGTGCCAGCAGCTTTGCCCGTGAAACTAATGAAAAACTGTTTTTT